The clone carrying this T cell receptor beta chain has more than one count but fewer than ten. Its antigen is still unknown. The CDR3 spans 16 residues. The V gene lost 1 base and the J gene lost 1 base, with 12 bases spanning the gap. The germline CDR1 and CDR2 sequences are LGHNA and YSLEER. This sample is part of a study of T-cell reconstitution after alpha-beta-depleted transplantation in children. Study-wide findings and caveats: At the one-year point after transplant, T-cell counts and TCRbeta diversity were found to come mostly from T cells that had been newly produced.

Researchers prepared the TCRbeta library using unique molecular identifiers, the study reports. One entry per CDR3 protein results from TCRdb running MiXCR on the PCR reads. The table shows hundreds of thousands of distinct CDR3 sequences, with approximately 12% occurring only once. The V gene is TRBV4-3, the J gene TRBJ2-3; D is ambiguous. The specimen comprised PBMCs, mostly from graft donor cells, sampled 360 days after TCRalphabeta/CD19-depleted stem cell transplant. The sequence came from a male patient between 5 and 17 years old who had a stem cell transplant for acute myeloid leukemia, so the T cells may come from the graft donor. The CDR3 nucleotides are TGCGCCAGCAGCCAAGTGTCTCCTCTCGGCACAGATACGCAGTATTTT. Protein product: CASSQVSPLGTDTQYF.